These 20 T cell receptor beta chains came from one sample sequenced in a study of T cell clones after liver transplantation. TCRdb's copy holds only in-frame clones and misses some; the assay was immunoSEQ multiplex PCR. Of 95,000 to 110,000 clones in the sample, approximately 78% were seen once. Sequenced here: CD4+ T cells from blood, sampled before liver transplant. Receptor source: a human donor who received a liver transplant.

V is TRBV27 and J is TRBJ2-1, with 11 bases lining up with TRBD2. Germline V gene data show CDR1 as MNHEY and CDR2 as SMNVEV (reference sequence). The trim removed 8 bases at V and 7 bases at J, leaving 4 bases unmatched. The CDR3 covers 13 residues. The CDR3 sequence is CASRTSGWNEQFF. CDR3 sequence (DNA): TGTGCCAGCCGGACTAGCGGGTGGAATGAGCAGTTCTTC.

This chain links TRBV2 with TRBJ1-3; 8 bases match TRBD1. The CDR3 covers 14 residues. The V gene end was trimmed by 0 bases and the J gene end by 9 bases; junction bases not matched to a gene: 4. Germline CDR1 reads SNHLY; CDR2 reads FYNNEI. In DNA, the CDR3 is TGTGCCAGCAGTGAAGCGACAGGGGTGGGCACCATATATTTT. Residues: CASSEATGVGTIYF.

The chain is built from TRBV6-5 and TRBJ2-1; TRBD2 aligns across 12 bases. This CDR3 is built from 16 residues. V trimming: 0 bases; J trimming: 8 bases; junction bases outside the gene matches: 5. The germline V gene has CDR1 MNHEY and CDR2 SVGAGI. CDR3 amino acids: CASSYSRLAGDYEQFF. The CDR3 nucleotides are TGTGCCAGCAGTTACTCACGACTAGCGGGAGACTATGAGCAGTTCTTC.

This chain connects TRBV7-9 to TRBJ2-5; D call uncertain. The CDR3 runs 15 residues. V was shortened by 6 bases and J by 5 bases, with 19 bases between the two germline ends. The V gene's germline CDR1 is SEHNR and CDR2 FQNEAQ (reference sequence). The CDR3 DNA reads TGTGCCAGCAGTTTAAGGAGTCCATTTGGGGAGACCCAGTACTTC. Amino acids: CASSLRSPFGETQYF.

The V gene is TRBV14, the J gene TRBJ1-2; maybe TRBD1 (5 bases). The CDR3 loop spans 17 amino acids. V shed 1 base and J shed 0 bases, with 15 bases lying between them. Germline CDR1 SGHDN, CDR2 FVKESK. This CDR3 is CASSQVGRQLANYGYTF. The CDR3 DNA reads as TGTGCCAGCAGCCAAGTCGGCAGACAGCTAGCTAACTATGGCTACACCTTC.

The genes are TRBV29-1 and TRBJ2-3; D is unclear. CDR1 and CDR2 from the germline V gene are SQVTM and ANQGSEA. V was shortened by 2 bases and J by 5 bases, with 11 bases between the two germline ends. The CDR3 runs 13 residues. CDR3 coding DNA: TGCAGCGTTGAATGGGTAGTGGGAGATACGCAGTATTTT. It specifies CSVEWVVGDTQYF.

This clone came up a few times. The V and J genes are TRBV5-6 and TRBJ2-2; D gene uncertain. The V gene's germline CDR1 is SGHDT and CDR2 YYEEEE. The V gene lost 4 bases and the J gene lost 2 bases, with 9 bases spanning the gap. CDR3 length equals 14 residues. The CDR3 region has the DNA TGTGCCAGCAGCAAGACTCTAAACACCGGGGAGCTGTTTTTT. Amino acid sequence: CASSKTLNTGELFF.

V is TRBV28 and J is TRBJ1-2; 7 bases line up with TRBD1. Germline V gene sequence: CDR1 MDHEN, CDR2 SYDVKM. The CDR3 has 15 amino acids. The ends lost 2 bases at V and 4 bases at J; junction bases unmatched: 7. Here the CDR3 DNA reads TGTGCCAGCAGTTTAGGACAGGTGGGGATCTATGGCTACACCTTC. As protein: CASSLGQVGIYGYTF.

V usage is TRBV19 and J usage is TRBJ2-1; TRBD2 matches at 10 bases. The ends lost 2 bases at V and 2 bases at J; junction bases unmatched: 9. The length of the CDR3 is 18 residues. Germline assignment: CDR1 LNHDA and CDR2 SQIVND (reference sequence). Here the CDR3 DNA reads TGTGCCAGTAGTATACGACTAGCGGGCGGCGGGGCCTACAATGAGCAGTTCTTC. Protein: CASSIRLAGGGAYNEQFF.

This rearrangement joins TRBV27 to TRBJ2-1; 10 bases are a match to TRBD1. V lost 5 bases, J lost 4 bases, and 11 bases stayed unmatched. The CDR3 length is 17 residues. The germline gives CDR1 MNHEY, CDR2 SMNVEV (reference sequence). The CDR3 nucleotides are TGTGCCAGCAGTGGACCGCCCGGGACAGGGGCGTACAATGAGCAGTTCTTC. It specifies CASSGPPGTGAYNEQFF.

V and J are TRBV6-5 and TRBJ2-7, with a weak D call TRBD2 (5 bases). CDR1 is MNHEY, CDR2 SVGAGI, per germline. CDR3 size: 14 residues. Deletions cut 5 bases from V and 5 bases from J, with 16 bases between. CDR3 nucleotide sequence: TGTGCCAGCAGTCTAGTAGCGAGGGTAAACGAGCAGTACTTC. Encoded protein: CASSLVARVNEQYF.

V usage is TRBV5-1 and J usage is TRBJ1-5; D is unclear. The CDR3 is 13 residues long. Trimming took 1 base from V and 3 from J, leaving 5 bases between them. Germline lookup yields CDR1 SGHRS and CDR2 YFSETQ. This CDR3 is CASSLTANQPQHF. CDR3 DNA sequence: TGCGCCAGCAGCTTGACGGCCAATCAGCCCCAGCATTTT.

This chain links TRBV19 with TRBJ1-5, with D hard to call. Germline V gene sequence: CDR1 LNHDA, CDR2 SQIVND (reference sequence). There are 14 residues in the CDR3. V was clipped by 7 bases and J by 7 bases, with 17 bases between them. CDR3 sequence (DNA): TGTGCCAGTACACCTCTTGGGGAGATCCAGCCCCAGCATTTT. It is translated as CASTPLGEIQPQHF. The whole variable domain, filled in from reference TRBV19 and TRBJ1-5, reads DGGITQSPKYLFRKEGQNVTLSCEQNLNHDAMYWYRQDPGQGLRLIYYSQIVNDFQKGDIAEGYSVSREKKESFPLTVTSAQKNPTAFYLCASTPLGEIQPQHFGDGTRLSIL.

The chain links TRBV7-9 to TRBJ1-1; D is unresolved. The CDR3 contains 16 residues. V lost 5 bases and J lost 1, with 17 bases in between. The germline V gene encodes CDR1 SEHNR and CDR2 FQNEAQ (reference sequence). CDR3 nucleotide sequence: TGTGCCAGCAGCGCCGATCTCTTTAGGGAGAACACTGAAGCTTTCTTT. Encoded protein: CASSADLFRENTEAFF.

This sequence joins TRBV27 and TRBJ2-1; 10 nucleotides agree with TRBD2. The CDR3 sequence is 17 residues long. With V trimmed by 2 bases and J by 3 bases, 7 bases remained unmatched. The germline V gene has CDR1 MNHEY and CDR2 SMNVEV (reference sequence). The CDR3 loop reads CASSLRRTSGGYNEQFF. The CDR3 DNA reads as TGTGCCAGCAGTTTACGTCGGACTAGCGGCGGCTACAATGAGCAGTTCTTC.

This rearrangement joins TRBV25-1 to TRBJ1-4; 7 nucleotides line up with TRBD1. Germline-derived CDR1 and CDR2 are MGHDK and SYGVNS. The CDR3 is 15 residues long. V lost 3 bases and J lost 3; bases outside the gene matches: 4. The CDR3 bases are TGTGCCAGCAGTGACCCGGGACAGTCTAATGAAAAACTGTTTTTT. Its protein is CASSDPGQSNEKLFF.

The CDR3 bases are TGTGCCAGCAGTTTGCCTAACAGGGCTAATCAGCCCCAGCATTTT. Its protein product is CASSLPNRANQPQHF. The rearrangement uses TRBV28 and TRBJ1-5; a weak D match, TRBD1 (6 bases). CDR3 size: 15 residues. V lost 3 bases and J lost 4, with 13 bases in between. Germline V gives CDR1 MDHEN, CDR2 SYDVKM.

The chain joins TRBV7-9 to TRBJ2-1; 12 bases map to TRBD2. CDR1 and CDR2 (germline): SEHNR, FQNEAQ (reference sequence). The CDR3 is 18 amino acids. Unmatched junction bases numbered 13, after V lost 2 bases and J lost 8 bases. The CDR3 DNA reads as TGTGCCAGCAGCTTACCCCCACGACTAGCGGGAGTGATGGATGAGCAGTTCTTC. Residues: CASSLPPRLAGVMDEQFF.

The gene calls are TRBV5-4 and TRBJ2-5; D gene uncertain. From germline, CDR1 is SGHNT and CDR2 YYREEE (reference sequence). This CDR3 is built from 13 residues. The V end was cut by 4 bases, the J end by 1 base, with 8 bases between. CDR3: CASSKSIQETQYF. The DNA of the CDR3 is TGTGCCAGCAGCAAGAGTATCCAAGAGACCCAGTACTTC. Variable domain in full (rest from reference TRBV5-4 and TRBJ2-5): ETGVTQSPTHLIKTRGQQVTLRCSSQSGHNTVSWYQQALGQGPQFIFQYYREEENGRGNFPPRFSGLQFPNYSSELNVNALELDDSALYLCASSKSIQETQYFGPGTRLLVL.

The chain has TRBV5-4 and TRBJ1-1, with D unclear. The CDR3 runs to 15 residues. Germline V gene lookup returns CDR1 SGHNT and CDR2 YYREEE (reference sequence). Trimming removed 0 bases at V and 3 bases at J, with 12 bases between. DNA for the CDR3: TGTGCCAGCAGCTTGGATTCCGGGTTAGACACTGAAGCTTTCTTT. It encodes CASSLDSGLDTEAFF.